This passage covers 28 T cell receptor beta chains from one sample sequenced in a study of blood T cell repertoires in COVID-19. Some clones are missing from TCRdb's copy, which holds only in-frame ones; the method was immunoSEQ multiplex PCR. The sample shows about 180,000 clones, about nine tenths of them seen only once. Sequencing was performed on peripheral blood. Receptor source: a woman aged 45-65 years with acute or convalescent COVID-19.

The CDR3 DNA reads TGTGCCAGTAGTATAGATGGGCCAGCCCCTAGAAACACCATATATTTT. Translated, it gives CASSIDGPAPRNTIYF. The rearrangement links TRBV19 to TRBJ1-3, with D uncertain. Germline assignment: CDR1 LNHDA and CDR2 SQIVND (reference sequence). Trimming took off 0 bases at V and 5 bases at J, with 14 bases between the two ends. The CDR3 consists of 16 residues.

The V gene is TRBV10-2, the J gene TRBJ2-7, with TRBD1 as a possible D gene (5 bases). CDR3 length: 13 amino acids. Germline CDR1 WSHSY, CDR2 SAAADI. Trimming left V 4 bases short and J 2 bases short, with 9 bases between. CDR3 bases: TGCGCCAGCAGTGGGCTGGGGCCCTACGAGCAGTACTTC. This sequence encodes CASSGLGPYEQYF.

The chain links TRBV4-1 to TRBJ1-2; D call uncertain. The length of the CDR3 is 15 residues. Deletions cut 0 bases from V and 2 bases from J, with 10 bases between. Germline CDR1 MGHRA, CDR2 YSYEKL. This CDR3 reads CASSQDEVLNYGYTF. CDR3 DNA sequence: TGCGCCAGCAGCCAAGATGAGGTCTTAAACTATGGCTACACCTTC.

The chain uses TRBV10-3 and TRBJ1-3, with a weak D call TRBD1 (5 bases). The germline gives CDR1 ENHRY, CDR2 SYGVKD. The CDR3 extends over 16 amino acids. Trimming pared 4 bases from V and 2 bases from J, leaving 15 bases between. The CDR3 DNA is TGTGCCATCAGTGGAGGCGGGACGGCGACTGGAAACACCATATATTTT. Amino acids: CAISGGGTATGNTIYF.

The chain uses TRBV18 and TRBJ1-4; D is perhaps TRBD1 (6 bases). The length of the CDR3 is 15 residues. Germline CDR1 KGHSH, CDR2 LQKENI. The V end lost 3 bases, the J end lost 6 bases, and 14 bases lay between the germline ends. The CDR3 DNA follows: TGTGCCAGCTCACCCGACAGGCGACCCGATGAAAAACTGTTTTTT. It codes for CASSPDRRPDEKLFF.

This rearrangement joins TRBV19 to TRBJ2-1; D gene unclear. CDR1 and CDR2 from the germline V gene are LNHDA and SQIVND (reference sequence). V was trimmed by 5 bases and J by 0 bases, leaving 5 bases between them. The CDR3 consists of 13 residues. The CDR3 DNA reads TGTGCCAGTAGTGAGGACTCCTACAATGAGCAGTTCTTC. It is translated as CASSEDSYNEQFF.

The table lists this clone with a count of one. DNA for the CDR3: TGCAGTGCTAGTTTCCGGGGGACCGAAAATTCACCCCTCCACTTT. Protein sequence: CSASFRGTENSPLHF. V and J are TRBV20-1 and TRBJ1-6; possibly TRBD1 for D (5 bases). Germline-derived CDR1 and CDR2 are DFQATT and SNEGSKA (reference sequence). The CDR3 contains 15 residues. The V and J ends lost 3 bases and 7 bases respectively, with 16 bases between them.

The rearrangement uses TRBV6-1 and TRBJ1-2; TRBD1 matches at 7 bases. This CDR3 is built from 12 residues. Unmatched junction bases numbered 3, after V lost 3 bases and J lost 8 bases. CDR1 and CDR2 from the germline V gene are MNHNS and SASEGT. CDR3 nucleotide sequence: TGTGCCAGCAGTGACAGGGGGAACGGCTACACCTTC. This translates into CASSDRGNGYTF.

The chain couples TRBV5-4 to TRBJ2-2; no firm D call. V was cut by 2 bases and J by 6 bases, with 11 bases left in between. This CDR3 region has 14 residues. CDR1 is SGHNT and CDR2 is YYREEE in the germline V gene (reference sequence). The CDR3 here is CASSLGSVPGELFF. As DNA, the CDR3 is TGTGCCAGCAGCTTAGGAAGCGTCCCCGGGGAGCTGTTTTTT.

This sequence joins TRBV5-1 and TRBJ2-2; 10 bases fit TRBD2. The CDR3 consists of 17 residues. V gave up 3 bases and J gave up 4 bases; unmatched junction bases: 9. The germline CDR1 and CDR2 sequences are SGHRS and YFSETQ. The chain's CDR3 is CASSSRLAGDSTGELFF. CDR3 coding DNA: TGCGCCAGCAGCTCCCGGCTAGCGGGAGATAGCACCGGGGAGCTGTTTTTT.

This clone was observed a single time. The chain carries TRBV5-6 and TRBJ2-7, with 13 bases identical to TRBD2. CDR3 length equals 16 residues. The germline V gene encodes CDR1 SGHDT and CDR2 YYEEEE. V lost 4 bases to trimming and J lost 4 bases; unmatched junction nucleotides: 8. The CDR3 is CASSQRTSGRGYEQYF. CDR3 coding DNA: TGTGCCAGCAGCCAGCGGACTAGCGGGAGAGGTTACGAGCAGTACTTC.

Written as DNA, the CDR3 is TGTGCCTTGCGACAGGATAGCAATCAGCCCCAGCATTTT. Translated, it gives CALRQDSNQPQHF. The V gene is TRBV30, the J gene TRBJ1-5, with D possibly being TRBD1 (6 bases). CDR1 is GTSNPN, CDR2 SVGIG, per germline (reference sequence). The V end was cut by 7 bases, the J end by 0 bases, with 10 bases between. The CDR3 runs to 13 residues.

The V gene is TRBV30, the J gene TRBJ1-5; 9 bases line up with TRBD1. The CDR3 extends over 15 amino acids. Per germline, CDR1 GTSNPN and CDR2 SVGIG (reference sequence). The V and J ends lost 4 bases and 4 bases, in that order; junction bases with no gene match: 8. CDR3 bases: TGTGCCTGGATAGGGGACAGGGAGCAAAATCAGCCCCAGCATTTT. Protein sequence: CAWIGDREQNQPQHF.

This clone was seen a handful of times. CDR3 residues: CASSYRDRPNSPLHF. The CDR3 nucleotides are TGTGCCAGCAGTTACCGGGACAGACCAAATTCACCCCTCCACTTT. The V gene is TRBV6-5, the J gene TRBJ1-6, with 7 bases matching TRBD1. V lost 2 bases and J lost 7; bases outside the gene matches: 5. CDR1 and CDR2 from the germline V gene are MNHEY and SVGAGI. This CDR3 spans 15 amino acids.

The chain joins TRBV4-2 to TRBJ2-1; TRBD2 aligns across 10 bases. Germline V gives CDR1 LGHNA, CDR2 YNFKEQ. The CDR3 runs to 16 residues. V was clipped by 0 bases and J by 5 bases; unmatched bases: 4. CDR3 sequence (DNA): TGTGCCAGCAGCCAAGATGGGCTAGCGGGGGACAATGAGCAGTTCTTC. It encodes CASSQDGLAGDNEQFF.

The V gene is TRBV7-2, the J gene TRBJ2-7; no definite D call. From germline, CDR1 is SGHTA and CDR2 FQGNSA. Between the trimmed V and J ends, which lost 1 base and 3 bases, there was a span of 7 bases. The CDR3 is made up of 13 amino acids. CDR3 amino acids: CASSLGLIYEQYF. The DNA for the CDR3 is TGTGCCAGCAGCTTAGGGCTTATCTACGAGCAGTACTTC.

The rearrangement links TRBV5-4 to TRBJ2-5; maybe TRBD1 (5 bases). Trimming removed 0 bases at V and 3 bases at J, with 9 bases between. This CDR3 is 14 amino acids long. Germline values: CDR1 SGHNT, CDR2 YYREEE (reference sequence). The CDR3 bases are TGTGCCAGCAGCTTGGTAGGGGTCGAAGAGACCCAGTACTTC. Its protein product is CASSLVGVEETQYF.

The chain joins TRBV4-2 to TRBJ2-2, with no clear D. The germline CDR1 and CDR2 sequences are LGHNA and YNFKEQ. V lost 8 bases and J lost 0, with 7 bases in between. The CDR3 loop spans 13 amino acids. CDR3 sequence: CASVYTNTGELFF. Here the CDR3 DNA reads TGTGCCAGCGTATACACGAACACCGGGGAGCTGTTTTTT.

This chain joins TRBV19 and TRBJ2-3; D is ambiguous. CDR1 and CDR2 from the germline V gene are LNHDA and SQIVND (reference sequence). This CDR3 is built from 15 residues. V was trimmed by 0 bases and J by 5 bases, leaving 12 bases between them. The CDR3 DNA reads as TGTGCCAGTAGTATAGAGTTGGGCCGCCAAGATACGCAGTATTTT. Protein product: CASSIELGRQDTQYF.

In this sample, this clone turned up a few times. This chain links TRBV7-8 with TRBJ1-5, with a tentative D call TRBD1 (6 bases). CDR3 length equals 15 residues. Trimming pared 3 bases from V and 6 bases from J, leaving 15 bases between. Germline V gene sequence: CDR1 SGHVS, CDR2 FQNEAQ. CDR3 coding DNA: TGTGCCAGCAGCTTGATCAGGGGAGAAAGTCAGCCCCAGCATTTT. It translates to CASSLIRGESQPQHF.

The chain uses TRBV6-5 and TRBJ1-6, with D possibly matching TRBD1 (5 bases). The CDR3 runs to 15 residues. CDR1 is MNHEY and CDR2 is SVGAGI in the germline V gene. Trimming took off 4 bases at V and 10 bases at J, with 17 bases between the two ends. This chain's CDR3 is CASSFSPRDSSPLHF. The CDR3 DNA is TGTGCCAGCAGTTTCTCCCCGCGGGACTCATCACCCCTCCACTTT.

The chain is built from TRBV12-5 and TRBJ1-2; no definite D call. Germline V gene sequence: CDR1 LGHNT, CDR2 FRNRAP. This CDR3 has 12 amino acids. The V end lost 1 base, the J end lost 7 bases, and 7 bases lay between the germline ends. For the CDR3, the DNA is TGTGCTAGTGGTTTGGGTCCGGGTGGCTACACCTTC. It codes for CASGLGPGGYTF.

The rearrangement joins TRBV10-1 to TRBJ1-1; 8 positions match TRBD1. The CDR3 covers 13 residues. In germline, CDR1 is WNHNN, CDR2 SYGVQD (reference sequence). Losses at the gene ends were 6 bases for V and 2 bases for J; bases not matched to a gene: 2. DNA for the CDR3: TGCGCCAGCAGAGGACAGGGAAACACTGAAGCTTTCTTT. Its translation is CASRGQGNTEAFF.

The chain carries TRBV9 and TRBJ2-1; possible D gene TRBD2, 5 bases. V gave up 4 bases and J gave up 7 bases, with 12 bases separating them. Germline CDR1 and CDR2: SGDLS and YYNGEE. CDR3 length: 13 residues. The CDR3 reads CASSPGLTNEQFF. DNA for the CDR3: TGTGCCAGCAGCCCAGGACTCACGAATGAGCAGTTCTTC. Full variable domain (rest looked up from reference TRBV9 and TRBJ2-1): DSGVTQTPKHLITATGQRVTLRCSPRSGDLSVYWYQQSLDQGLQFLIQYYNGEERAKGNILERFSAQQFPDLHSELNLSSLELGDSALYFCASSPGLTNEQFFGPGTRLTVL.

The chain employs TRBV19 and TRBJ1-5; D is unclear. The V end lost 3 bases, the J end lost 7 bases, and 10 bases lay between the germline ends. Germline V gives CDR1 LNHDA, CDR2 SQIVND (reference sequence). The CDR3 consists of 13 residues. CDR3 loop: CASSMGVVQPQHF. The CDR3 region has the DNA TGTGCCAGTAGTATGGGAGTTGTACAGCCCCAGCATTTT. The variable domain in full, completed from reference TRBV19 and TRBJ1-5, reads DGGITQSPKYLFRKEGQNVTLSCEQNLNHDAMYWYRQDPGQGLRLIYYSQIVNDFQKGDIAEGYSVSREKKESFPLTVTSAQKNPTAFYLCASSMGVVQPQHFGDGTRLSIL.

The chain recombines TRBV20-1 with TRBJ1-5; tentative D call: TRBD1 (5 bases). V was cut by 3 bases and J by 0 bases, with 9 bases left in between. Germline assignment: CDR1 DFQATT and CDR2 SNEGSKA (reference sequence). This CDR3 is 14 amino acids long. The CDR3 nucleotides are TGCAGTGCTAGTCGGCAGGGTAGCAATCAGCCCCAGCATTTT. It translates to CSASRQGSNQPQHF.

CDR3 region: CASSYTGTIYF. CDR3 in DNA: TGTGCCAGCAGCTATACCGGCACCATATATTTT. J is TRBJ1-3 and V is TRBV12-3 or TRBV12-4; D gene uncertain. CDR3 length equals 11 residues. V dropped 6 bases and J dropped 9 bases, with 9 bases sitting between them.

This chain links TRBV5-1 with TRBJ2-3, with 10 bases lining up with TRBD2. This CDR3 spans 15 amino acids. The ends lost 1 base at V and 7 bases at J; junction bases unmatched: 6. Germline loops: CDR1 SGHRS, CDR2 YFSETQ. CDR3 coding DNA: TGCGCCAGCAGCTTGAATCCTAGCGGGAGTCATACGCAGTATTTT. This sequence encodes CASSLNPSGSHTQYF.